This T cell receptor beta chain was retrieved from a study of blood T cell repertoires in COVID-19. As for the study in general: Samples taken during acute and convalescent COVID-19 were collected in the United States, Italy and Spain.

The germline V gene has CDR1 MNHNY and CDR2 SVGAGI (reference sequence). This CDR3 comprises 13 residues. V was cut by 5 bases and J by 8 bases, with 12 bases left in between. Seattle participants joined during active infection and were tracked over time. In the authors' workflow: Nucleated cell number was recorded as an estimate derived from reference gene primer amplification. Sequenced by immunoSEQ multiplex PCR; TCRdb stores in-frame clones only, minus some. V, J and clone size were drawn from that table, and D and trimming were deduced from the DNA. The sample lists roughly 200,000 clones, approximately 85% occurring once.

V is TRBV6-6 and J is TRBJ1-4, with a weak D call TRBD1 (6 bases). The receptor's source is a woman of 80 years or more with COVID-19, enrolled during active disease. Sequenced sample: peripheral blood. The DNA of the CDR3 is TGTGCCAGCAGTCGGGGGGGGGCAGAAAAACTGTTTTTT. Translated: CASSRGGAEKLFF.